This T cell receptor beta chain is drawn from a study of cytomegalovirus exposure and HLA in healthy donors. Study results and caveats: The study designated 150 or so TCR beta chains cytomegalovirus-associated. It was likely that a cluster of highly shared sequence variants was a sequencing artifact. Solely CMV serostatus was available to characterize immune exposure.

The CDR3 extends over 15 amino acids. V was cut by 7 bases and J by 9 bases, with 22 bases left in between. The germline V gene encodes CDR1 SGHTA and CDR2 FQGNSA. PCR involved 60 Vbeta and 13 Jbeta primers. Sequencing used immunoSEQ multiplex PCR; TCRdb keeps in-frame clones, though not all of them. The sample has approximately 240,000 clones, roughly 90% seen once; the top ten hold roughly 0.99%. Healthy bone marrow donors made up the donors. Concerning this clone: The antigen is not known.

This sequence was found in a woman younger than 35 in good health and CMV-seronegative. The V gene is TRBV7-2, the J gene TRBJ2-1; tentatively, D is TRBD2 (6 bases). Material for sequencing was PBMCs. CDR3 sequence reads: CASTLSGVGVTEQFF. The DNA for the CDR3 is TGTGCCAGCACCCTATCGGGGGTTGGTGTTACTGAGCAGTTCTTC.